This TCR beta chain originates from a study of T-cell memory formation after mild COVID-19. Study in general: Most TCR clusters belonged to a single donor.

The ends were cut back, 3 bases at V and 1 base at J, with 13 bases in the middle. The length of the CDR3 is 16 residues. Germline V lookup: CDR1 LNHDA, CDR2 SQIVND (reference sequence). Findings and caveats of the study: Pre-infection memory contained some responding clones, which suggested that cross-reactive memory had joined.

This clonotype was counted ten times or more. The antigen remains undetermined. MiXCR, applied by TCRdb to the 5' RACE reads, yields one record per CDR3 protein. The repertoire holds about 35,000 distinct CDR3 sequences, with about 21% as singletons. The sample taken for sequencing was PBMCs or a T cell subset sorted from them (not recorded which). The clonotype comes from an adult who had mild COVID-19 (a few samples of this study predate the infection). Cell type and time point are not known. The genes are TRBV19 and TRBJ1-5; no definite D call. DNA for the CDR3: TGTGCCAGTAGTATTAGTTGGCAGACAAGCAATCAGCCCCAGCATTTT. Translating it yields CASSISWQTSNQPQHF.